A single sample is the source of the 11 T cell receptor beta chains below, sequenced in a study of blood T cell repertoires in COVID-19. Clones were read by immunoSEQ multiplex PCR, and TCRdb kept only the in-frame ones, dropping some. Among 20,000 to 25,000 clones listed, roughly 73% were seen once. The material sequenced was peripheral blood. These receptors were collected from a human donor in a cohort sampled during active or convalescent COVID-19.

The V and J genes are TRBV7-9 and TRBJ2-3, with 16 bases lining up with TRBD2. The germline V gene encodes CDR1 SEHNR and CDR2 FQNEAQ (reference sequence). J gave up 6 bases and V 5 bases, and 5 bases lay outside the gene matches. CDR3 size: 16 residues. CDR3 amino acids: CASSAGLAGGVDTQYF. In nucleotides, the CDR3 is TGTGCCAGCAGCGCGGGACTAGCGGGGGGGGTGGATACGCAGTATTTT.

This clone appeared once. The chain couples TRBV20-1 to TRBJ2-3; 7 nucleotides agree with TRBD2. V shed 3 bases and J 0 bases; nucleotides not matched to a gene: 9. In germline, CDR1 is DFQATT, CDR2 SNEGSKA (reference sequence). This CDR3 comprises 16 residues. CDR3: CSASGASGTSTDTQYF. The CDR3 DNA sequence: TGCAGTGCTAGTGGGGCTAGCGGCACTAGCACAGATACGCAGTATTTT.

V and J are TRBV30 and TRBJ1-1; D is unresolved. Trimming cost V 0 bases and J 4 bases, with 9 bases left between them. The CDR3 runs 13 residues. Germline values: CDR1 GTSNPN, CDR2 SVGIG (reference sequence). DNA of the CDR3: TGTGCCTGGAGTGTTGATCGCGGCACTGAAGCTTTCTTT. Its translation is CAWSVDRGTEAFF.

This chain uses TRBV10-1 with TRBJ2-7; 9 nucleotides line up with TRBD2. V shed 2 bases, J shed 2 bases, and the junction held 1 base outside the gene matches. The CDR3 has 14 residues. CDR1 and CDR2 (germline): WNHNN, SYGVQD (reference sequence). The CDR3 region has the DNA TGCGCCAGCAGTGAGGGCGGGAGGGCCTACGAGCAGTACTTC. It translates to CASSEGGRAYEQYF.

The rearrangement joins TRBV6-5 to TRBJ2-1; TRBD1 matches 7 bases. CDR1 is MNHEY, CDR2 SVGAGI, per germline. V lost 5 bases, J lost 4 bases, and 5 bases stayed unmatched. The CDR3 runs to 14 residues. The CDR3 coding sequence is TGTGCCAGCAGTCCGGGACAGTCTTACAATGAGCAGTTCTTC. The encoded protein is CASSPGQSYNEQFF.

This clone was seen more than once but under ten times. The chain joins TRBV10-3 to TRBJ2-2, with D perhaps matching TRBD2 (6 bases). V was shortened by 0 bases and J by 5 bases, with 16 bases between the two germline ends. The CDR3 has 17 amino acids. Germline V lookup: CDR1 ENHRY, CDR2 SYGVKD. The CDR3 DNA reads as TGTGCCATCAGTGAGTCGACAGTTAGCGGATGGACCGGGGAGCTGTTTTTT. Encoded protein: CAISESTVSGWTGELFF.

This clone is judged medium-sized. The chain links TRBV30 to TRBJ2-7; weak D call: TRBD1 (8 bases). The CDR3 is 13 residues long. Germline V gene lookup returns CDR1 GTSNPN and CDR2 SVGIG (reference sequence). V lost 2 bases and J 4 bases, leaving 12 bases between the germline ends. As DNA, the CDR3 is TGTGCCTGGAGTAAACAGGGGGGGTACGAGCAGTACTTC. Amino acids: CAWSKQGGYEQYF.

This clone was observed a handful of times. This sequence joins TRBV5-1 and TRBJ1-6; 7 bases align to TRBD1. Germline values: CDR1 SGHRS, CDR2 YFSETQ. Germline trimming cut 3 bases from V and 13 bases from J; bases unmatched to any gene: 10. This CDR3 is built from 14 residues. Written as DNA, the CDR3 is TGCGCCAGCAGCTCACAGGGGCCACCTTCCCCCCTCCACTTT. It specifies CASSSQGPPSPLHF.

The V call is TRBV28, the J call TRBJ2-7; D remains ambiguous. In germline, CDR1 is MDHEN, CDR2 SYDVKM. The CDR3 has 13 residues. Trimming removed 4 bases from V and 6 bases from J, with 13 bases in between. CDR3 DNA sequence: TGTGCCAGCAGTTCCACCAGTGGTCTCGAGCAGTACGTC. Protein product: CASSSTSGLEQYV.

The chain uses TRBV7-2 and TRBJ1-6, with unresolved D. This CDR3 region has 14 residues. Trimming removed 5 bases from V and 10 bases from J, with 15 bases in between. The germline CDR1 and CDR2 sequences are SGHTA and FQGNSA. This CDR3 reads CASSTFRGGSPLHF. In DNA, the CDR3 is TGTGCCAGCAGCACGTTTAGAGGCGGGTCACCCCTCCACTTT.

This clone has only a few counts. The J gene is TRBJ2-7, the V gene TRBV5-4, with 8 bases aligning to TRBD1. This CDR3 has 16 amino acids. Trimming took 0 bases from V and 5 from J; bases not matched to a gene: 10. Germline loops: CDR1 SGHNT, CDR2 YYREEE (reference sequence). The CDR3 coding sequence is TGTGCCAGCAGCTTGGCCCCCGGACAGGGACCAGACGAGCAGTACTTC. The encoded protein is CASSLAPGQGPDEQYF.